The 23 T cell receptor beta chains listed next were all sequenced from one sample in a study of blood T cells in healthy people across ages. Sample-barcoded 5' priming and a J-beta primer mix drove a second PCR of about 7 to 12 cycles. One entry per CDR3 protein, called by TCRdb with MiXCR from the 5' RACE reads. The sample carries roughly 730,000 distinct CDR3 sequences, around three fifths recorded once. Sequenced input: blood. These TCRs come from a man aged 40-49 years in good health.

This clonotype was recorded a few times. J is TRBJ2-1 and V is TRBV14; a weak D match, TRBD1 (5 bases). CDR1 and CDR2 from the germline V gene are SGHDN and FVKESK. The CDR3 contains 14 residues. Between the trimmed V and J ends, which lost 7 bases and 5 bases, there was a span of 15 bases. The CDR3 region has the DNA TGTGCCAGCACCCCCCTTTCAGGGCACAATGAGCAGTTCTTC. Translated, it gives CASTPLSGHNEQFF.

The chain combines TRBV4-2 with TRBJ1-4; TRBD1 might be the D (6 bases). Per the germline V gene, CDR1 is LGHNA and CDR2 is YNFKEQ. The CDR3 sequence is 15 residues long. Trimming left V 4 bases short and J 5 bases short, with 14 bases between. This CDR3 is CASSRESGANEKLFF. In DNA, the CDR3 is TGTGCCAGCAGCCGCGAATCGGGGGCAAATGAAAAACTGTTTTTT.

Comments on this clonotype: The junction shows a germline mismatch at one end, possibly a read error. The chain combines TRBV5-5 with TRBJ2-5; D not resolved. Germline V gene data show CDR1 as SGHKS and CDR2 as YYEKEE (reference sequence). CDR3 length: 12 amino acids. CDR3 bases: TGTGCCGGCAGCTTTGAGTCGGAGACCCAGTACTTC. It encodes CAGSFESETQYF.

The chain carries TRBV3-1 and TRBJ2-1, with 13 bases fitting TRBD2. The CDR3 spans 16 residues. Germline trimming cut 5 bases from V and 4 bases from J; bases unmatched to any gene: 5. Germline V gives CDR1 LGHDT, CDR2 YNNKEL (reference sequence). CDR3 residues: CASSEGTSGAYNEQFF. The CDR3 DNA reads TGTGCCAGCAGCGAAGGGACTAGCGGGGCATACAATGAGCAGTTCTTC.

The rearrangement joins TRBV11-2 to TRBJ2-2; D is uncertain. The CDR3 loop spans 14 amino acids. V lost 4 bases and J 6 bases, leaving 12 bases between the germline ends. CDR1 and CDR2 from the germline V gene are SGHAT and FQNNGV. The CDR3 DNA reads as TGTGCCAGCAGCTCAGTGGGCGGATCCGGGGAGCTGTTTTTT. Translating it yields CASSSVGGSGELFF.

The chain joins TRBV29-1 to TRBJ1-2; TRBD1 is a possible D gene (6 bases). The germline V gene encodes CDR1 SQVTM and CDR2 ANQGSEA. The CDR3 has 17 amino acids. V was cut by 3 bases and J by 1 base, with 21 bases left in between. The CDR3 spells CSVDWYDRSRGNYGYTF. The CDR3 region has the DNA TGCAGCGTTGACTGGTATGACAGGTCGAGGGGTAACTATGGCTACACCTTC.

The chain employs TRBV29-1 and TRBJ2-7, with D maybe TRBD2 (7 bases). This CDR3 comprises 15 residues. The ends were cut back, 6 bases at V and 7 bases at J, with 25 bases in the middle. Germline V lookup: CDR1 SQVTM, CDR2 ANQGSEA. The CDR3 bases are TGCAGCGTGGGGGCAGTCTTCGGGGGAGCGGGGGAGCAGTACTTC. It translates to CSVGAVFGGAGEQYF.

This chain connects TRBV20-1 to TRBJ2-3, with D perhaps TRBD2 (5 bases). Germline CDR1 is DFQATT and CDR2 is SNEGSKA (reference sequence). V lost 7 bases, J lost 1 base, and 15 bases lay in between. This CDR3 contains 14 residues. CDR3: CSVDPGSGTDTQYF. The CDR3 coding sequence is TGCAGTGTCGATCCGGGATCTGGCACAGATACGCAGTATTTT.

This clonotype was observed once. The chain uses TRBV27 and TRBJ1-6; D is perhaps TRBD1 (5 bases). The V end was cut by 2 bases, the J end by 10 bases, with 15 bases between. This CDR3 is built from 15 residues. Germline CDR1 and CDR2: MNHEY and SMNVEV (reference sequence). Here the CDR3 reads CASSLTGAGGSPLHF. The DNA of the CDR3 is TGTGCCAGCAGTTTAACTGGGGCAGGTGGGTCACCCCTCCACTTT.

The rearrangement joins TRBV27 to TRBJ2-5, with D perhaps assigned TRBD1 or TRBD2 (5 bases each). This CDR3 contains 11 residues. V was clipped by 8 bases and J by 7 bases, with 11 bases between them. CDR1 and CDR2 (germline): MNHEY, SMNVEV (reference sequence). CDR3 nucleotides: TGTGCCAGCTTTCATGGGGGGACCCAGTACTTC. It specifies CASFHGGTQYF.

The gene calls are TRBV6-1 and TRBJ2-7; unclear D gene. The J call may not be correct, given that the DNA end is closer to TRBJ2-5. CDR3 size: 11 residues. The germline V gene encodes CDR1 MNHNS and CDR2 SASEGT. The CDR3 nucleotides are TGTGCCAGCCTACAATCTGAGACCCAGTACTTC. Translation gives CASLQSETQYF.

This chain uses TRBV29-1 with TRBJ2-4; 9 nucleotides line up with TRBD1. The DNA end is more similar to TRBJ2-7, so the J call may be wrong. This CDR3 is 13 amino acids long. Germline V gene sequence: CDR1 SQVTM, CDR2 ANQGSEA. The CDR3 loop reads CSARPGQGYEQYF. For the CDR3, the DNA is TGCAGCGCCCGACCGGGACAGGGATACGAGCAGTACTTC.

Only a few counts were recorded for this clonotype. For the CDR3, the DNA is TGTGCCAGCAGCTTTCGAGGGCCAAGCTCCTACGAGCAGTACTTC. Translated: CASSFRGPSSYEQYF. The chain joins TRBV7-2 to TRBJ2-7, with D perhaps TRBD2 (5 bases). Trimming cost V 3 bases and J 0 bases, with 12 bases left between them. Germline CDR1 and CDR2: SGHTA and FQGNSA. The CDR3 length is 15 residues.

This clonotype was seen a few times. The chain links TRBV6-5 to TRBJ2-7, with 9 positions matching TRBD2. The CDR3 length is 14 residues. The germline V gene encodes CDR1 MNHEY and CDR2 SVGAGI. J lost 7 bases, V lost 5 bases, and 9 bases had no gene match. DNA for the CDR3: TGTGCCAGCAGTGCTGGACTAGCGTTTAATGAGCAGTACTTC. It yields the protein CASSAGLAFNEQYF.

This rearrangement joins TRBV2 to TRBJ2-7; D is uncertain. Between the trimmed V and J ends, which lost 7 bases and 3 bases, there was a span of 13 bases. This CDR3 has 13 amino acids. Germline V gene lookup returns CDR1 SNHLY and CDR2 FYNNEI. The CDR3: CASNGLEGYEQYF. In DNA, the CDR3 is TGTGCCAGCAACGGGTTGGAAGGCTACGAGCAGTACTTC.

This clonotype has a single count. V usage is TRBV4-1 and J usage is TRBJ2-1; D is uncertain. The V end lost 0 bases, the J end lost 2 bases, and 14 bases lay between the germline ends. Germline V gene sequence: CDR1 MGHRA, CDR2 YSYEKL. The CDR3 contains 17 residues. The CDR3 loop is CASSQDSVGLPYNEQFF. CDR3 nucleotide sequence: TGCGCCAGCAGCCAAGATTCCGTCGGGTTACCCTACAATGAGCAGTTCTTC.

J is TRBJ2-1 and V is TRBV13; 8 positions match TRBD2. V gave up 3 bases and J gave up 10 bases; unmatched junction bases: 2. CDR1 is PRHDT, CDR2 FYEKMQ, per germline (reference sequence). The CDR3 is 12 residues long. CDR3 region: CASSFSSGEQFF. DNA for the CDR3: TGTGCCAGCAGCTTTTCTAGCGGGGAGCAGTTCTTC.

The chain carries TRBV11-2 and TRBJ2-5; 7 bases agree with TRBD2. This CDR3 is 15 amino acids long. V shed 5 bases, J shed 6 bases, and the junction held 12 bases outside the gene matches. CDR1 is SGHAT and CDR2 is FQNNGV in the germline V gene. CDR3 coding DNA: TGTGCCAGCAGCAAGAGCGGGGCCGACTCAAAGACCCAGTACTTC. Translated: CASSKSGADSKTQYF.

This clonotype was recorded at least ten times. The chain is built from TRBV27 and TRBJ2-7; 10 bases line up with TRBD1. Trimming removed 6 bases from V and 6 bases from J; junction bases left unmatched: 8. Germline CDR1 reads MNHEY; CDR2 reads SMNVEV (reference sequence). The CDR3 is 14 residues long. The CDR3 nucleotides read TGTGCCAGCAGGGTGACAGGGGGCGTCACCGAGCAGTACTTC. It encodes CASRVTGGVTEQYF.

There are a few counts of this clonotype. This chain joins TRBV7-2 and TRBJ2-7; 8 positions match TRBD1. V lost 4 bases to trimming and J lost 4 bases; unmatched junction nucleotides: 15. The CDR3 is 17 residues long. CDR1 and CDR2 from the germline V gene are SGHTA and FQGNSA. The CDR3 DNA sequence: TGTGCCAGCAGCTCCCAATCAGGGGGCCGAGGGATTTACGAGCAGTACTTC. Its translation: CASSSQSGGRGIYEQYF.

V is TRBV27 and J is TRBJ2-7; no clear D. This CDR3 is 14 amino acids long. Trimming cost V 3 bases and J 2 bases, with 11 bases left between them. In germline, CDR1 is MNHEY, CDR2 SMNVEV (reference sequence). DNA of the CDR3: TGTGCCAGCAGTTTGCCGGATCAGACCTACGAGCAGTACTTC. Translation gives CASSLPDQTYEQYF.

Concerning this clonotype: This could be a read error, since a much larger clone is one nucleotide away. This chain links TRBV7-2 with TRBJ1-2; D is unclear. Germline lookup yields CDR1 SGHTA and CDR2 FQGNSA. This CDR3 contains 12 residues. CDR3 protein: CASSFRTADYNF. For the CDR3, the DNA is TGTGCCAGCAGCTTCCGGACCGCGGACTACAACTTC.

V and J are TRBV7-3 and TRBJ2-7; TRBD2 might be the D (5 bases). Germline loops: CDR1 SGHTA, CDR2 FQGTGA. The CDR3 covers 16 residues. V was cut by 5 bases and J by 7 bases, with 24 bases left in between. This CDR3 is CASSPKPPTAPGEQYF. The DNA for the CDR3 is TGTGCCAGCAGCCCAAAACCGCCGACGGCTCCGGGGGAGCAGTACTTC.